Given below is one TCR beta chain in context. PCR involved 60 Vbeta and 13 Jbeta primers. Sequenced by immunoSEQ multiplex PCR; TCRdb stores in-frame clones only, minus some. This repertoire shows about 87,000 clones, around 8% found once; its top ten account for about 2.3%. V gave up 7 bases and J gave up 1 base, with 13 bases separating them. The CDR3 length is 14 residues. Germline CDR1 reads WSHSY; CDR2 reads SAAADI. These data originate in a study of cytomegalovirus exposure and HLA in healthy donors. This chain uses TRBV10-2 with TRBJ1-1, with a possible D match to TRBD1 (5 bases). Source material: PBMCs. The clonotype was recovered from a man between 50 and 59 years old in good health and CMV-seronegative. The CDR3 reads CASTMDTTNTEAFF. In DNA form, the CDR3 reads TGCGCCAGCACAATGGACACCACGAACACTGAAGCTTTCTTT.